The source of this T cell receptor beta chain is a study of cytotoxic CD8 clonotypes in ibrutinib-treated CLL. Some clones are missing from TCRdb's copy, which holds only in-frame ones; the method was immunoSEQ multiplex PCR. The table records about 130,000 clones, approximately 83% of them present only once. CDR3 length: 13 residues. The V gene's germline CDR1 is SNHLY and CDR2 FYNNEI. Germline trimming cut 7 bases from V and 7 bases from J; bases unmatched to any gene: 6. With respect to this clone: Its antigen is unknown.

Whole-study findings and limits: Clonality was elevated at ibrutinib response and had returned toward baseline at progression.

The source is a human donor with chronic lymphocytic leukemia. This chain joins TRBV2 and TRBJ2-7; 11 nucleotides align to TRBD1. Sequenced material: PBMCs, taken after 24 months of ibrutinib treatment. The CDR3 DNA reads TGTGCCAGCAACCTCGGGACAGGGGGTGAGCAGTACTTC. Protein sequence: CASNLGTGGEQYF.